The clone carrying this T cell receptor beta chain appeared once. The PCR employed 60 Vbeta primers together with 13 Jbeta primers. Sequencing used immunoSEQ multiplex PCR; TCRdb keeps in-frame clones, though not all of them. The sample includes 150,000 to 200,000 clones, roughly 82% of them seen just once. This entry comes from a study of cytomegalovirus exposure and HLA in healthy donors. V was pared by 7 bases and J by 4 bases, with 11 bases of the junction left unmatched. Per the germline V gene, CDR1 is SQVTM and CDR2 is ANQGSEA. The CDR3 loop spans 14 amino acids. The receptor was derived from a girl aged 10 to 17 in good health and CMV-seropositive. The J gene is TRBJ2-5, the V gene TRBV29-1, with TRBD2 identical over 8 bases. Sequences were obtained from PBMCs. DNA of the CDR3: TGCAGCGCAACCATAGGGCGGGGGGCAGAGACCCAGTACTTC. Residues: CSATIGRGAETQYF.